The clone carrying this TCR beta chain was recorded a few times. Its antigen is currently unknown. The sample originates from a study of T cells after yellow fever vaccination. Trimming pared 7 bases from V and 9 bases from J, leaving 11 bases between. Germline lookup yields CDR1 SGDLS and CDR2 YYNGEE. CDR3 size: 11 residues. General study points: When the response was secondary, it was weaker but reached its peak faster, day 5 versus 15. Just a small share of clonotypes turned up in the CD4 compartment as well as the CD8 compartment.

TCRdb analysed the 5' RACE reads with MiXCR anew, one entry per CDR3 protein. Found here are around 350,000 distinct CDR3 sequences, 6.2% of them singletons; the top ten hold about 15%. The source of this sequence is a man aged 25 to 40 who received the YFV17D yellow fever vaccine. The specimen was PBMCs, collected 5 days after the yellow fever booster vaccination. This chain connects TRBV9 to TRBJ2-1; D not resolved. This chain's CDR3 is CASALTTEQFF. DNA for the CDR3: TGTGCCAGCGCCCTGACAACTGAGCAGTTCTTC.